One and the same sample provided the 2 T cell receptor beta chains below, sequenced in a study of blood T cell repertoires in COVID-19. Libraries were prepared by immunoSEQ multiplex PCR; TCRdb keeps only in-frame clonotypes and omits some of them. The table includes about 270,000 clones, about 87% detected once. Sequencing was done on a sample of PBMCs or T cells enriched from blood (not recorded which). Receptors were obtained from a woman in her 50s who had recovered from COVID-19.

V is TRBV11-1 and J is TRBJ2-5; 11 nucleotides agree with TRBD1. Losses at the gene ends were 5 bases for V and 7 bases for J; bases not matched to a gene: 12. Germline V gives CDR1 SGHAT, CDR2 FQDESV (reference sequence). CDR3 length: 16 amino acids. The CDR3 reads CASSPGTGGALLTQYF. CDR3 coding DNA: TGTGCCAGCAGCCCGGGGACAGGGGGAGCGCTTTTGACCCAGTACTTC.

V is TRBV13 and J is TRBJ2-7; unclear D gene. Germline V CDR1 and CDR2: PRHDT, FYEKMQ (reference sequence). Trimming took off 3 bases at V and 5 bases at J, with 11 bases between the two ends. The CDR3 contains 13 residues. The CDR3 is CASSFRRSNEQYF. In nucleotides, the CDR3 is TGTGCCAGCAGCTTCCGGCGGTCCAACGAGCAGTACTTC.